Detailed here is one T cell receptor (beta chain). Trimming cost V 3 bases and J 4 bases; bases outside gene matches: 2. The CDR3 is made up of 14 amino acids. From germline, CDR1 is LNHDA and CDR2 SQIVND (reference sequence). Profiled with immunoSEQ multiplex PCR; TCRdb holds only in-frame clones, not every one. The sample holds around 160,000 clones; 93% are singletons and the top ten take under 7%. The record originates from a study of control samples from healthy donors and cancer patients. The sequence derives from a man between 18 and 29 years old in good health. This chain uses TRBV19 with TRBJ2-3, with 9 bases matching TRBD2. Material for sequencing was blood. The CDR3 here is CASSIGGRADTQYF. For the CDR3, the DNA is TGTGCCAGTAGTATCGGCGGGAGGGCAGATACGCAGTATTTT.